Listed below are T cell receptor beta chains from one sample, sequenced in a study of blood T cell repertoires in COVID-19. Repertoires were generated with immunoSEQ multiplex PCR, while TCRdb's copy carries only in-frame clones and drops some. The sample lists around 100,000 clones, around 84% occurring once. The specimen was peripheral blood. The receptor set was obtained from a human donor in a cohort sampled during active COVID-19. Each CDR3 is given with its conserved first and last residue. D genes are given only for firm matches. Expanded clones get a size class; other rows say once, few or many, or leave the size out.

j_gene | len | v_gene | abundance | d_gene | CDR3aa | CDR3nt
TRBJ1-2 | 15 | TRBV4-3 | . | . | CASSQDLARGYGYTF | TGCGCCAGCAGCCAAGACCTGGCGCGGGGCTATGGCTACACCTTC
TRBJ1-2 | 12 | TRBV3-1/TRBV3-2 | . | . | CASSLGQHGYTF | TGTGCCAGCAGCCTCGGACAGCATGGCTACACCTTC
TRBJ1-1 | 16 | TRBV7-6 | few | TRBD1 | CASSLVRTGRGTEAFF | TGTGCCAGCAGCTTAGTCAGGACAGGACGGGGCACTGAAGCTTTCTTT
TRBJ2-1 | 17 | TRBV2 | once | TRBD2 | CASSEAQLLAGYNEQFF | TGTGCCAGCAGTGAAGCTCAGCTGTTAGCGGGGTACAATGAGCAGTTCTTC
TRBJ2-5 | 17 | TRBV9 | once | TRBD2 | CASSVGASGGRQETQYF | TGTGCCAGCAGCGTAGGAGCTAGCGGGGGGAGGCAAGAGACCCAGTACTTC
TRBJ2-6 | 16 | TRBV27 | once | TRBD1 | CASRRTGNSGANVLTF | TGTGCCAGCAGAAGGACAGGAAACTCTGGGGCCAACGTCCTGACTTTC
TRBJ2-7 | 15 | TRBV7-3 | . | TRBD1 | CASSLYGGQGSEQYF | TGTGCCAGCAGCTTATATGGGGGACAGGGAAGCGAGCAGTACTTC
TRBJ2-7 | 15 | TRBV9 | . | TRBD1 | CASSSRDRGFYEQYF | TGTGCCAGCAGCTCCCGGGACAGGGGGTTCTACGAGCAGTACTTC
TRBJ2-3 | 14 | TRBV4-2 | . | . | CASSQVLGADTQYF | TGTGCCAGCAGCCAAGTGTTAGGGGCAGATACGCAGTATTTT
TRBJ1-2 | 15 | TRBV11-3 | . | TRBD1 | CASSRATGAPYGYTF | TGTGCCAGCAGCCGGGCGACAGGGGCGCCCTATGGCTACACCTTC
TRBJ1-5 | 15 | TRBV3-1/TRBV3-2 | few | . | CASSPYRGSSQPQHF | TGTGCCAGCAGCCCCTACAGAGGGTCAAGCCAGCCCCAGCATTTT
TRBJ1-1 | 15 | TRBV27 | . | TRBD1 | CASSSPIRGLAEAFF | TGTGCCAGCAGTTCCCCAATCAGGGGGCTTGCTGAAGCTTTCTTT
TRBJ1-1 | 14 | TRBV6-1 | . | . | CASSEAGEGTEAFF | TGTGCCAGCAGTGAAGCAGGAGAAGGCACTGAAGCTTTCTTT
TRBJ2-3 | 13 | TRBV12-3/TRBV12-4 | . | . | CASSFSGTDTQYF | TGTGCCAGCAGTTTCTCGGGCACAGATACGCAGTATTTT
TRBJ2-3 | 17 | TRBV6-2/TRBV6-3 | . | TRBD2 | CASSYSFTSGATDTQYF | TGTGCCAGCAGTTACTCTTTTACTAGCGGGGCAACAGATACGCAGTATTTT
TRBJ1-2 | 16 | TRBV7-7 | . | . | CASSIRGAFFNYGYTF | TGTGCTAGCAGCATTAGGGGCGCCTTTTTTAACTATGGCTACACCTTC
TRBJ2-7 | 18 | TRBV28 | . | . | CASRDGTPSMPHTYEQYF | TGTGCCAGCAGAGATGGGACTCCGTCCATGCCTCACACCTACGAGCAGTACTTC
TRBJ2-5 | 13 | TRBV12-3/TRBV12-4 | . | . | CASSFRGEETQYF | TGTGCCAGCAGTTTTAGAGGAGAAGAGACCCAGTACTTC
TRBJ2-7 | 15 | TRBV18 | . | . | CASSPPSGQSYEQYF | TGTGCCAGCTCACCACCGAGTGGGCAATCCTACGAGCAGTACTTC
TRBJ1-6 | 15 | TRBV13 | once | . | CASSLGGTTNSPLHF | TGTGCCAGCAGCTTAGGCGGGACAACTAATTCACCCCTCCACTTT
TRBJ2-7 | 13 | TRBV7-3 | . | . | CASSARDSHEQYF | TGTGCCAGCAGCGCCCGGGACTCCCACGAGCAGTACTTC
TRBJ1-2 | 19 | TRBV5-6 | . | . | CASSLWPGITPWANYGYTF | TGTGCCAGCAGCTTGTGGCCGGGGATTACACCCTGGGCTAACTATGGCTACACCTTC
TRBJ2-3 | 13 | TRBV29-1 | . | TRBD1 | CSVSGGKRDTQYF | TGCAGCGTTTCAGGGGGCAAGAGGGATACGCAGTATTTT
TRBJ2-5 | 13 | TRBV6-5 | . | TRBD1 | CASSPGGWETQYF | TGTGCCAGCAGTCCAGGGGGTTGGGAGACCCAGTACTTC